This TCR beta chain appears in the sequencing data of a study of blood T cell repertoires in COVID-19. Study-level information: Donors in the United States, Italy and Spain gave samples during acute or convalescent COVID-19. T cells, B-cell-depleted T cells, or PBMCs supplied cDNA or gDNA.

This clone was counted only a few times. As processed by the authors: Reference gene primers were amplified, and this amplification served to estimate nucleated cell counts. TCRdb keeps only in-frame clones here, not all; method: immunoSEQ multiplex PCR. D and trimming come from the DNA, and the V and J calls and clone size come from that table. The sample contains under 130,000 clones, about 80% of which appear only once. The CDR3 has 14 amino acids. Per the germline V gene, CDR1 is MDHEN and CDR2 is SYDVKM. Trimming stripped 2 bases from V and 1 base from J, with 7 bases between. This chain joins TRBV28 and TRBJ2-3; possible D gene TRBD2, 6 bases. Sequencing input: peripheral blood. The TCR was taken from a woman aged 65 to 85 with acute or convalescent COVID-19. In DNA, the CDR3 is TGTGCCAGCAGTTTAGGCGGGGGCACAGATACGCAGTATTTT. It is translated as CASSLGGGTDTQYF. The full variable domain, completed using reference TRBV28 and TRBJ2-3, is DVKVTQSSRYLVKRTGEKVFLECVQDMDHENMFWYRQDPGLGLRLIYFSYDVKMKEKGDIPEGYSVSREKKERFSLILESASTNQTSMYLCASSLGGGTDTQYFGPGTRLTVL.